The text below deals with one TCR beta chain. Its target is unknown. Every isolated RNA sample was fully reverse transcribed, so sequencing captured expressed TCRB transcripts. The assay was immunoSEQ multiplex PCR, and TCRdb's table has in-frame clones only and misses some. The sample lists a few hundred thousand clones, 24% seen once, with approximately 0.011% in the top ten. Germline loops: CDR1 MNHNY, CDR2 SVGAGI (reference sequence). CDR3 length equals 14 residues. V lost 0 bases and J 4 bases, leaving 9 bases between the germline ends. These data belong to a study of beta chain features in type 1 diabetes. Findings and limits, study-wide: All four CD4+ subsets from Type 1 diabetes patients carried moderately but significantly shorter TCRB CDR3s.

This clonotype was obtained from a woman aged 25 to 45 with type 1 diabetes. What was sequenced was naive CD4+ T cells from blood. The chain links TRBV6-6 to TRBJ1-2, with D tentatively TRBD1 (6 bases). DNA for the CDR3: TGTGCCAGCAGTTACTCCGCAGGGGTCTATGGCTACACCTTC. Translated, it gives CASSYSAGVYGYTF.